This TCR beta chain was captured in a study of blood T cell repertoires in COVID-19. V dropped 5 bases and J dropped 3 bases, with 14 bases sitting between them. The CDR3 runs 15 residues. Germline CDR1 is MDHEN and CDR2 is SYDVKM. Participant-reported clinical history was the basis for cohort assignment. The protocol was immunoSEQ multiplex PCR, while the TCRdb copy is restricted to in-frame clones and leaves out a portion. The table records 120,000 to 150,000 clones, roughly 80% of them present only once. The sequence derives from a woman younger than 30 who had been exposed to COVID-19. The sample comprised PBMCs or T cells enriched from blood (not recorded which). The chain has TRBV28 and TRBJ1-5, with D possibly TRBD1 on 6 matching bases. CDR3 coding DNA: TGTGCCAGCAGTCCTCCTGGGGGACACAATCAGCCCCAGCATTTT. It translates to CASSPPGGHNQPQHF.